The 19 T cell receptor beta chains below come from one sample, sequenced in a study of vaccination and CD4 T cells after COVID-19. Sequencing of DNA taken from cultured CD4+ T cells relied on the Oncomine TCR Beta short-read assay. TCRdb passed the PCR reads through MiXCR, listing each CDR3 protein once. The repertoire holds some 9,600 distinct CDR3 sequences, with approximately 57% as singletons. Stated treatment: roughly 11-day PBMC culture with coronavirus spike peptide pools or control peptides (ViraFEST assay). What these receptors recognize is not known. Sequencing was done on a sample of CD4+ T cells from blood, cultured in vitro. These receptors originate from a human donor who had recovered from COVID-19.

The CDR3 bases are TGTGCCTGGAGTTATCTAACTCGGCCGGGGGGCTACACCTTC. This codes for CAWSYLTRPGGYTF. The chain couples TRBV30 to TRBJ1-2; D is unresolved. This CDR3 is built from 14 residues. The germline V gene encodes CDR1 GTSNPN and CDR2 SVGIG (reference sequence). Trimming took 2 bases from V and 8 from J, leaving 18 bases between them.

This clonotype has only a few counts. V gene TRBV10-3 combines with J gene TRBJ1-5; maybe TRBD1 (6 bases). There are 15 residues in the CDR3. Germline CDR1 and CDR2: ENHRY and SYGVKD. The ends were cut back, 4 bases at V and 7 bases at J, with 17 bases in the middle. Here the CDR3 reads CAISGGGGVRQPQHF. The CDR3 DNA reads TGTGCCATCAGTGGTGGAGGGGGAGTTAGGCAGCCCCAGCATTTT.

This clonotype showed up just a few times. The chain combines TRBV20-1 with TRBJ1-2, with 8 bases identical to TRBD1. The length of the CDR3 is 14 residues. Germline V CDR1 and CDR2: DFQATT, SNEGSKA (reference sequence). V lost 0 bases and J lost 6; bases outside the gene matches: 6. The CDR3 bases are TGCAGTGCTAGAGATGGCAGGGGGCTCGATGGCTACACCTTC. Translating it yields CSARDGRGLDGYTF.

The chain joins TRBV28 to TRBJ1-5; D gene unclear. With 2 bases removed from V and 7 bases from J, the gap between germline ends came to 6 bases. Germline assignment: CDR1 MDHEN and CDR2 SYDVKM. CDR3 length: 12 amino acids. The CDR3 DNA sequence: TGTGCCAGCAGTTTAGTCCGGCAGCCCCAGCATTTT. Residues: CASSLVRQPQHF.

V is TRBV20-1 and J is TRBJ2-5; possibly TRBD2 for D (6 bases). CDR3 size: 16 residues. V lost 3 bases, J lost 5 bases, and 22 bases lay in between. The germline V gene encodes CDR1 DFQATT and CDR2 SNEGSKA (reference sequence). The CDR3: CSASPMTRASRETQYF. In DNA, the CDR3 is TGCAGTGCTAGTCCCATGACTAGAGCGAGTAGGGAGACCCAGTACTTC.

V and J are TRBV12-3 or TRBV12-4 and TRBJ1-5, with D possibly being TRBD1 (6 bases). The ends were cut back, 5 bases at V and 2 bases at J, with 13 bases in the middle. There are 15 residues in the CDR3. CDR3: CASSRGGFGNQPQHF. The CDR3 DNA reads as TGTGCCAGCAGTAGGGGGGGGTTCGGCAATCAGCCCCAGCATTTT.

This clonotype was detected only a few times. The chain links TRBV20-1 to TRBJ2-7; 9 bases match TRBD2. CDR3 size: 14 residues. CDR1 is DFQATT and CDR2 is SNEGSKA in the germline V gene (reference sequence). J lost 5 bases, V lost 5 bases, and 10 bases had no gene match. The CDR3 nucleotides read TGCAGTGCTGTACATAGCGGGAGAATCCACGAGCAGTACTTC. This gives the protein CSAVHSGRIHEQYF.

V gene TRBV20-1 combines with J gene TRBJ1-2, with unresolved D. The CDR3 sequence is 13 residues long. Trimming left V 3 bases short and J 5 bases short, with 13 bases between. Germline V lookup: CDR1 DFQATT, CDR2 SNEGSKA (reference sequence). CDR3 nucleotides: TGCAGTGCTAGGCGGACGGCACGTTATGGCTACACCTTC. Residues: CSARRTARYGYTF.

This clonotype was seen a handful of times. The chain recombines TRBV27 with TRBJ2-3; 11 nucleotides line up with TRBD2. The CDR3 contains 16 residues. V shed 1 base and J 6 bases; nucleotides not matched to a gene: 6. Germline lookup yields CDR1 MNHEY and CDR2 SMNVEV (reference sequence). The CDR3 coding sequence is TGTGCCAGCAGTTTATTTTATAGCGGGGGGGCGGATACGCAGTATTTT. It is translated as CASSLFYSGGADTQYF.

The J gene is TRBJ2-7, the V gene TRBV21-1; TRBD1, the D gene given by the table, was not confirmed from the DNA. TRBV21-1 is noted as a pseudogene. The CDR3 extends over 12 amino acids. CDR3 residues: CARGGLTYEQYF. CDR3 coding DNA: TGTGCCAGGGGGGGGCTCACCTACGAGCAGTACTTC.

CDR3 loop: CASSARLAGVTHEQFF. The CDR3 DNA reads TGTGCCAGCAGCGCCCGACTAGCGGGAGTTACGCATGAGCAGTTCTTC. The gene calls are TRBV7-6 and TRBJ2-1; 12 bases line up with TRBD2. This CDR3 has 16 amino acids. Germline assignment: CDR1 SGHVS and CDR2 FNYEAQ. Unmatched junction bases numbered 10, after V lost 5 bases and J lost 8 bases. The full variable domain, in which reference TRBV7-6 and TRBJ2-1 provide the parts outside the CDR3, is GAGVSQSPRYKVTKRGQDVALRCDPISGHVSLYWYRQALGQGPEFLTYFNYEAQQDKSGLPNDRFSAERPEGSISTLTIQRTEQRDSAMYRCASSARLAGVTHEQFFGPGTRLTVL.

The CDR3 DNA is TGTGCCAGCAGAGGGCGAGGGGAGGGCTATGGCTACACCTTC. It specifies CASRGRGEGYGYTF. The V gene is TRBV2, the J gene TRBJ1-2, with D possibly matching TRBD1 (5 bases). The CDR3 spans 14 residues. Trimming took 6 bases from V and 4 from J, leaving 15 bases between them. Germline V gene data show CDR1 as SNHLY and CDR2 as FYNNEI.

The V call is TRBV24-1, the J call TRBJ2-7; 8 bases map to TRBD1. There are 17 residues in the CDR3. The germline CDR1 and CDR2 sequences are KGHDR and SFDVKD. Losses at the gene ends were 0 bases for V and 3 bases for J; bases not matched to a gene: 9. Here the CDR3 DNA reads TGTGCCACCAGTGATTTGTTTGTGACAGGGGTCGACTACGAGCAGTACTTC. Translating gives CATSDLFVTGVDYEQYF.

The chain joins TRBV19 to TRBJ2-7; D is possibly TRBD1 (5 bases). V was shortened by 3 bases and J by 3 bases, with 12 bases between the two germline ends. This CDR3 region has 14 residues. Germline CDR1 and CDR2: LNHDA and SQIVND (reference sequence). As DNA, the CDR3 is TGTGCCAGTAGTATTGGGCAGGGTGACTACGAGCAGTACTTC. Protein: CASSIGQGDYEQYF.

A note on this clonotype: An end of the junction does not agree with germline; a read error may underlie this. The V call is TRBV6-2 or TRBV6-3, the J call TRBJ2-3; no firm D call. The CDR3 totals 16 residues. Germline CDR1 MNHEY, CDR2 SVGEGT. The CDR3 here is CASSWDAPTHTDAQYF. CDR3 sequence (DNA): TGTGCCAGCAGTTGGGATGCCCCCACACACACAGATGCGCAGTATTTT.

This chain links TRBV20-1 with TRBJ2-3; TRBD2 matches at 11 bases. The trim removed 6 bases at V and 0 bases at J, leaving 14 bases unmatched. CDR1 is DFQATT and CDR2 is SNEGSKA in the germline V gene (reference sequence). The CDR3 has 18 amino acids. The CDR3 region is CSASGLAGGDSSTDTQYF. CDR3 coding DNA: TGCAGTGCCAGCGGACTAGCGGGCGGCGACAGTAGCACAGATACGCAGTATTTT.

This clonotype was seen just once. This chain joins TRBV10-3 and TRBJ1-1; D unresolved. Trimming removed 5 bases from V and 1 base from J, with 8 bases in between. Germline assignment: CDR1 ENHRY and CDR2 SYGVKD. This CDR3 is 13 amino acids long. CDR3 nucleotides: TGTGCCATCAGTCCCTCAGGGAACACTGAAGCTTTCTTT. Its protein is CAISPSGNTEAFF.

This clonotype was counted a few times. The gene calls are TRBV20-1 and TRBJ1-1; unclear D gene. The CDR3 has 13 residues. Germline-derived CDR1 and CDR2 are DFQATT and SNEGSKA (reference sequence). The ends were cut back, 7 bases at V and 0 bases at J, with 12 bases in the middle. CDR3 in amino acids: CSGRRELNTEAFF. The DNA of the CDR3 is TGCAGTGGTAGGCGGGAATTGAACACTGAAGCTTTCTTT.

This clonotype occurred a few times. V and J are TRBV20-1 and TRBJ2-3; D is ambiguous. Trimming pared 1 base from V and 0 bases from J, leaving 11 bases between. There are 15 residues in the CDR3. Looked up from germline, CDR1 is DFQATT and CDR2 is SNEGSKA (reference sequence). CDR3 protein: CSARAPTRSTDTQYF. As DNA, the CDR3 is TGCAGTGCTAGAGCACCTACCAGAAGCACAGATACGCAGTATTTT.